The source of this T cell receptor (beta chain) is a study of blood T cell repertoires in COVID-19. The wider study: The United States, Italy and Spain supplied acute and convalescent COVID-19 samples. Sources were T cells, B-cell-depleted T cells, or PBMCs; the material itself was cDNA or gDNA.

The table came from immunoSEQ multiplex PCR; TCRdb's copy has only in-frame clones and leaves some out. Among roughly 42,000 clones listed, around 89% were seen once. The CDR3 sequence is 15 residues long. In germline, CDR1 is MRHNA, CDR2 SNTAGT. The V end was cut by 3 bases, the J end by 5 bases, with 13 bases between. The sequence was collected from a man between 50 and 59 years old with active COVID-19. Sequences were obtained from peripheral blood. The chain links TRBV6-4 to TRBJ2-2; D might be TRBD2 (6 bases). This CDR3 is CASSENGLATGELFF. CDR3 DNA sequence: TGTGCCAGCAGTGAAAATGGGCTAGCGACCGGGGAGCTGTTTTTT.